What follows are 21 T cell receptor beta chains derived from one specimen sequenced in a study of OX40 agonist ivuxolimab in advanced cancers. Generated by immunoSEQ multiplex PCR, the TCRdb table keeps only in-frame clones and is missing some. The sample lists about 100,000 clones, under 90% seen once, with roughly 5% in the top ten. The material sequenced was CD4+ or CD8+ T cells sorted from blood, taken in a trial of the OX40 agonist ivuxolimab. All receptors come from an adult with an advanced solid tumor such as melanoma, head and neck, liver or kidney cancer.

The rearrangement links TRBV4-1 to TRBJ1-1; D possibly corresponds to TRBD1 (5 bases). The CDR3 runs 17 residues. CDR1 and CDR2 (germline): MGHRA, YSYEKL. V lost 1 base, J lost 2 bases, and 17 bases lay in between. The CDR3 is CASSQGTGRAANTEAFF. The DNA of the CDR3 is TGCGCCAGCAGCCAAGGAACGGGCAGGGCGGCAAACACTGAAGCTTTCTTT.

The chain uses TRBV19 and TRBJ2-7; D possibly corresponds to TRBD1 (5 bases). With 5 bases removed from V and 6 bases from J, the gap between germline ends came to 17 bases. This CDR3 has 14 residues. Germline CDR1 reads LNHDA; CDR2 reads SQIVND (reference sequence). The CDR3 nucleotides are TGTGCCAGTAGTGGCCACCCGACAGCCGTCGAGCAGTACTTC. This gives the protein CASSGHPTAVEQYF.

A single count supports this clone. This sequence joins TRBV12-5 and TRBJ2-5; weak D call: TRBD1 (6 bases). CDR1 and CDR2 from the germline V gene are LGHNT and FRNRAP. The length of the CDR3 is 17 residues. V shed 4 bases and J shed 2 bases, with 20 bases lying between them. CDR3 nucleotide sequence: TGTGCTAGTGGTTCCCGACAGGTCATTCCCTTACAAGAGACCCAGTACTTC. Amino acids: CASGSRQVIPLQETQYF.

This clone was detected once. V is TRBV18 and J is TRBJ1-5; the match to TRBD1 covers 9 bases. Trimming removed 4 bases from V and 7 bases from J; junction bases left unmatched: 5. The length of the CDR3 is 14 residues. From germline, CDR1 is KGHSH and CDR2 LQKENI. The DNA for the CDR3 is TGTGCCAGCTCACGGGACAGGGATCCCCAGCCCCAGCATTTT. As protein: CASSRDRDPQPQHF. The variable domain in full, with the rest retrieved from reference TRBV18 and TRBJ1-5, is NAGVMQNPRHLVRRRGQEARLRCSPMKGHSHVYWYRQLPEEGLKFMVYLQKENIIDESGMPKERFSAEFPKEGPSILRIQQVVRGDSAAYFCASSRDRDPQPQHFGDGTRLSIL.

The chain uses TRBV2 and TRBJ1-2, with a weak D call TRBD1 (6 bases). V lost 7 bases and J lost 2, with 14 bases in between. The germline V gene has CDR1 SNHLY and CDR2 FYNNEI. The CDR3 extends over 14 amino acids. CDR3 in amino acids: CASKGGRSNYGYTF. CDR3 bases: TGTGCCAGCAAAGGGGGTCGATCAAACTATGGCTACACCTTC.

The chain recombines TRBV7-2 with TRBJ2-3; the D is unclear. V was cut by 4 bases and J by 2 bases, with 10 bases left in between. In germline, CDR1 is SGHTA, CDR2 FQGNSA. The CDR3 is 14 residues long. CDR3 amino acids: CASSWALPTDTQYF. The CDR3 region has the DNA TGTGCCAGCAGCTGGGCGCTACCCACAGATACGCAGTATTTT.

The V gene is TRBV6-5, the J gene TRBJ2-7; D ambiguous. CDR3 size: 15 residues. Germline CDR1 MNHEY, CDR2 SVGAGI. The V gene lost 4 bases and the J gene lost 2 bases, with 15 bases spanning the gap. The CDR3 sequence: CASSSETRRPYEQYF. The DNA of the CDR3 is TGTGCCAGCAGTTCCGAGACCCGACGGCCCTACGAGCAGTACTTC.

The CDR3 bases are TGTGCCAGTAGTCCAGGGACAGGGCGGACCGGCTACACCTTC. Its protein product is CASSPGTGRTGYTF. The rearrangement links TRBV19 to TRBJ1-2, with TRBD1 matching over 9 bases. With V trimmed by 5 bases and J by 8 bases, 9 bases remained unmatched. The CDR3 runs to 14 residues. Per the germline V gene, CDR1 is LNHDA and CDR2 is SQIVND (reference sequence).

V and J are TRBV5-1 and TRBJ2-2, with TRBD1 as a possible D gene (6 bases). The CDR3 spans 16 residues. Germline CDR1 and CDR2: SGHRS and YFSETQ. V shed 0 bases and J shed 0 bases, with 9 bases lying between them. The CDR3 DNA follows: TGCGCCAGCAGCTTGGTTACAGGGTCGAACACCGGGGAGCTGTTTTTT. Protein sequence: CASSLVTGSNTGELFF. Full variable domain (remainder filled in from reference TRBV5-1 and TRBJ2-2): KAGVTQTPRYLIKTRGQQVTLSCSPISGHRSVSWYQQTPGQGLQFLFEYFSETQRNKGNFPGRFSGRQFSNSRSEMNVSTLELGDSALYLCASSLVTGSNTGELFFGEGSRLTVL.

CDR3 amino acids: CASSFGTGVGYTF. Here the CDR3 DNA reads TGTGCCAGCAGTTTCGGCACAGGGGTTGGCTACACCTTC. This chain uses TRBV27 with TRBJ1-2, with 7 bases fitting TRBD1. Trimming took 3 bases from V and 7 from J; bases not matched to a gene: 5. Germline assignment: CDR1 MNHEY and CDR2 SMNVEV (reference sequence). The CDR3 sequence is 13 residues long.

The CDR3 sequence: CASTPGGVAKNIQYF. The CDR3 coding sequence is TGTGCCAGCACCCCGGGGGGGGTGGCCAAAAACATTCAGTACTTC. The V call is TRBV6-1, the J call TRBJ2-4, with 8 bases matching TRBD2. The CDR3 totals 15 residues. Per the germline V gene, CDR1 is MNHNS and CDR2 is SASEGT. Trimming removed 7 bases from V and 1 base from J; junction bases left unmatched: 6.

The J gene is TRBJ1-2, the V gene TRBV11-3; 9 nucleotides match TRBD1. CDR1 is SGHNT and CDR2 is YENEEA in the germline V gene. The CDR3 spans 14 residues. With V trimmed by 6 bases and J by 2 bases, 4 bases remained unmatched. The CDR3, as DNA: TGTGCCAGCAGACTTGGACAGGGGAACTATGGCTACACCTTC. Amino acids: CASRLGQGNYGYTF.

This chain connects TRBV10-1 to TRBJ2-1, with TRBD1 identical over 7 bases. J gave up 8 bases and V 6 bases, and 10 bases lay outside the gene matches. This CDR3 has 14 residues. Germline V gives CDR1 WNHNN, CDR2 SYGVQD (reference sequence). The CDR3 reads CASSSGQVKDEQFF. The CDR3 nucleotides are TGCGCCAGCAGCTCCGGACAGGTTAAAGATGAGCAGTTCTTC.

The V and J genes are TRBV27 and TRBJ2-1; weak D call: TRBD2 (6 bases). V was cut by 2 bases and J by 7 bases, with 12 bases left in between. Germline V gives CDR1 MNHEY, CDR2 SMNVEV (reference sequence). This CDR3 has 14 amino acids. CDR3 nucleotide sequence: TGTGCCAGCAGTTTAGTGAGACTAGGAAATGAGCAGTTCTTC. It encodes CASSLVRLGNEQFF.

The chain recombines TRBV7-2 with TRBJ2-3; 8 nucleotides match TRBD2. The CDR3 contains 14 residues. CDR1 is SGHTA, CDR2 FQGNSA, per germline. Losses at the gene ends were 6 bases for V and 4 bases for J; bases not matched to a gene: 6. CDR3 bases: TGTGCCAGCAGGGCCGGGGGGGGTTCAGATACGCAGTATTTT. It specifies CASRAGGGSDTQYF.

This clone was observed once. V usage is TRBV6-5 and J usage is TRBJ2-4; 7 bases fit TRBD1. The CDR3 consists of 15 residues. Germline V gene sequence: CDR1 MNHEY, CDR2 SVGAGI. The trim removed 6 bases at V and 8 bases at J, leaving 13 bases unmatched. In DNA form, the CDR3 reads TGTGCCAGCAGCCTGACAGGGTCGGGCGCGGACATTCAGTACTTC. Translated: CASSLTGSGADIQYF.

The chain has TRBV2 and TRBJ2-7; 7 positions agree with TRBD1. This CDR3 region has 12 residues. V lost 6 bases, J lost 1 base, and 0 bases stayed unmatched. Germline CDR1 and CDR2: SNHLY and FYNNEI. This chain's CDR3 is CASRDRSYEQYF. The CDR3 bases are TGTGCCAGCAGGGACAGGTCCTACGAGCAGTACTTC.

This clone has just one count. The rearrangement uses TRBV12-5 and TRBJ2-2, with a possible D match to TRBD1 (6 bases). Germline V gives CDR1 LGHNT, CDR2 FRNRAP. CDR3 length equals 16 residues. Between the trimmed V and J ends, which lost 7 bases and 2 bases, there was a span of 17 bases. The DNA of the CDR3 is TGTGCTAGTGTCTTACAGGACAGCTTCAACACCGGGGAGCTGTTTTTT. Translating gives CASVLQDSFNTGELFF.

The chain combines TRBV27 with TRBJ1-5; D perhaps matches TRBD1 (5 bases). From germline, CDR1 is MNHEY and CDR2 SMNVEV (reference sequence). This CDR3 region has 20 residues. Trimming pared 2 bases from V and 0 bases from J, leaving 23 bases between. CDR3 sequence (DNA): TGTGCCAGCAGTTTAGCATCCGGGACGGGGGAGAATTATAGCAATCAGCCCCAGCATTTT. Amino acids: CASSLASGTGENYSNQPQHF.

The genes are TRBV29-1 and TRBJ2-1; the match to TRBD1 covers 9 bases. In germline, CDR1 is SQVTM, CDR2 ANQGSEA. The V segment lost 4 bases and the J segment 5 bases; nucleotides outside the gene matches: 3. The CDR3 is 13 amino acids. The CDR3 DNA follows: TGCAGCGTTGTGGACAGGGGACACAATGAGCAGTTCTTC. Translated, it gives CSVVDRGHNEQFF.

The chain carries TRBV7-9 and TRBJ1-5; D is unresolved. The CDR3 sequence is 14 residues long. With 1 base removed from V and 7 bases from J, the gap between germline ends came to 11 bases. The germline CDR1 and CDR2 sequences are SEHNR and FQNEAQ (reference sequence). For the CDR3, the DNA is TGTGCCAGCAGCTTAGGGTCCCCCGACCAGCCCCAGCATTTT. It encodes CASSLGSPDQPQHF.